A selection of T cell receptor beta chains follows, all from one sample in a study of STAT5B mutations in CD4+ large granular lymphocyte leukemia. Using immunoSEQ multiplex PCR, the repertoire was profiled, and TCRdb retains in-frame clones only, with some absent. The data hold 28,000 or so clones, with roughly 79% observed a single time. Specimen: CD4+ T cells from blood buffy coats. The receptors originated from a human donor in good health. Both conserved end residues are part of each CDR3. Each record gives: CDR3 protein, CDR3 DNA, J gene, D gene, V gene, clone size. The D gene is left open where the match is weak. Clone size is not always given. Where it is, it says once, few, many or a class for expanded clones.

cdr3_aa: CASSSYTAGTDTQYF; cdr3_nt: TGTGCCAGCAGCTCTTATACGGCAGGCACAGATACGCAGTATTTT; j_call: TRBJ2-3; d_call: NA; v_call: TRBV7-2; clone_size: NA
cdr3_aa: CASCRGGTDTQYF; cdr3_nt: TGTGCCAGTTGTAGGGGAGGGACAGATACGCAGTATTTT; j_call: TRBJ2-3; d_call: TRBD2; v_call: TRBV19; clone_size: NA
cdr3_aa: CASSPRGEETQYF; cdr3_nt: TGTGCCAGCAGCCCCCGGGGCGAAGAGACCCAGTACTTC; j_call: TRBJ2-5; d_call: NA; v_call: TRBV5-6; clone_size: NA
cdr3_aa: CSARQGAEMNTEAFF; cdr3_nt: TGCAGCGCGAGGCAGGGGGCGGAAATGAACACTGAAGCTTTCTTT; j_call: TRBJ1-1; d_call: TRBD1; v_call: TRBV29-1; clone_size: NA
cdr3_aa: CSVGGNTGELFF; cdr3_nt: TGCAGCGTTGGGGGAAACACCGGGGAGCTGTTTTTT; j_call: TRBJ2-2; d_call: NA; v_call: TRBV29-1; clone_size: NA
cdr3_aa: CSVWTSGRGSYEQYF; cdr3_nt: TGCAGCGTCTGGACTAGCGGGAGGGGATCCTACGAGCAGTACTTC; j_call: TRBJ2-7; d_call: TRBD2; v_call: TRBV29-1; clone_size: NA
cdr3_aa: CASSTGQGSGNTIYF; cdr3_nt: TGTGCCAGCTCAACTGGACAGGGCTCGGGAAACACCATATATTTT; j_call: TRBJ1-3; d_call: TRBD1; v_call: TRBV18; clone_size: NA
cdr3_aa: CASSLDRGGEKLFF; cdr3_nt: TGTGCCAGCTCACTTGACAGGGGAGGAGAAAAACTGTTTTTT; j_call: TRBJ1-4; d_call: TRBD1; v_call: TRBV18; clone_size: NA
cdr3_aa: CASSEARTGVQPQHF; cdr3_nt: TGTGCCAGCAGTGAAGCGAGGACAGGAGTTCAGCCCCAGCATTTT; j_call: TRBJ1-5; d_call: TRBD1; v_call: TRBV6-1; clone_size: NA
cdr3_aa: CASSSRQSGTKNEKLFF; cdr3_nt: TGTGCCAGCAGCTCCCGCCAGTCCGGGACGAAAAATGAAAAACTGTTTTTT; j_call: TRBJ1-4; d_call: NA; v_call: TRBV5-6; clone_size: NA
cdr3_aa: CASSPQTGTGSEQYF; cdr3_nt: TGTGCCAGCTCACCCCAAACCGGGACAGGGAGCGAGCAGTACTTC; j_call: TRBJ2-7; d_call: TRBD1; v_call: TRBV18; clone_size: NA
cdr3_aa: CASSRGASYNEQFF; cdr3_nt: TGTGCCAGCAGTCGGGGTGCGTCCTACAATGAGCAGTTCTTC; j_call: TRBJ2-1; d_call: NA; v_call: TRBV27; clone_size: NA
cdr3_aa: CARRHWGSYEQYF; cdr3_nt: TGTGCCCGGCGGCATTGGGGTTCCTACGAGCAGTACTTC; j_call: TRBJ2-7; d_call: NA; v_call: TRBV19; clone_size: NA
cdr3_aa: CASSPWGLLTDTQYF; cdr3_nt: TGTGCCAGCAGCCCCTGGGGACTTTTAACAGATACGCAGTATTTT; j_call: TRBJ2-3; d_call: NA; v_call: TRBV9; clone_size: NA
cdr3_aa: CSVGALRDTEAFF; cdr3_nt: TGCAGCGTTGGGGCCCTAAGGGACACTGAAGCTTTCTTT; j_call: TRBJ1-1; d_call: NA; v_call: TRBV29-1; clone_size: NA
cdr3_aa: CASSPPLGEIGELFF; cdr3_nt: TGTGCCAGCTCACCACCGCTGGGGGAGATCGGGGAGCTGTTTTTT; j_call: TRBJ2-2; d_call: NA; v_call: TRBV18; clone_size: once
cdr3_aa: CASIGGQGYMNTEAFF; cdr3_nt: TGTGCCAGCATTGGAGGACAGGGTTACATGAACACTGAAGCTTTCTTT; j_call: TRBJ1-1; d_call: TRBD1; v_call: TRBV2; clone_size: NA
cdr3_aa: CASSIPPRAGGQLEQYF; cdr3_nt: TGTGCCAGTAGTATACCCCCCCGAGCGGGAGGGCAGCTCGAGCAGTACTTC; j_call: TRBJ2-7; d_call: TRBD2; v_call: TRBV19; clone_size: NA
cdr3_aa: CASSMGLINSPLHF; cdr3_nt: TGTGCCAGTAGTATGGGACTGATTAATTCACCCCTCCACTTT; j_call: TRBJ1-6; d_call: NA; v_call: TRBV19; clone_size: few
cdr3_aa: CASIRQGPGGWAQHF; cdr3_nt: TGTGCCAGCATTCGACAGGGACCGGGGGGTTGGGCCCAGCATTTT; j_call: TRBJ1-5; d_call: TRBD1; v_call: TRBV28; clone_size: NA
cdr3_aa: CASSQEQELYGYTF; cdr3_nt: TGCGCCAGCAGCCAAGAACAGGAACTCTATGGCTACACCTTC; j_call: TRBJ1-2; d_call: NA; v_call: TRBV4-1; clone_size: NA
cdr3_aa: CASSRGQTGDEQFF; cdr3_nt: TGTGCCAGCAGCCGAGGACAGACGGGTGATGAGCAGTTCTTC; j_call: TRBJ2-1; d_call: NA; v_call: TRBV6-6; clone_size: NA
cdr3_aa: CAWSVLGGGTRANVLTF; cdr3_nt: TGTGCCTGGAGTGTCTTAGGGGGAGGGACCCGAGCCAACGTCCTGACTTTC; j_call: TRBJ2-6; d_call: NA; v_call: TRBV30; clone_size: NA
cdr3_aa: CASSPQSTTEAFF; cdr3_nt: TGTGCCAGCTCACCTCAGAGTACCACTGAAGCTTTCTTT; j_call: TRBJ1-1; d_call: NA; v_call: TRBV18; clone_size: NA
cdr3_aa: CASSFRSRVNTF; cdr3_nt: TGTGCCAGCAGTTTCCGGTCCAGGGTCAACACCTTC; j_call: TRBJ1-2; d_call: NA; v_call: TRBV28; clone_size: NA
cdr3_aa: CASSIRFRENTEAFF; cdr3_nt: TGTGCCAGTAGTATTCGGTTTAGGGAGAACACTGAAGCTTTCTTT; j_call: TRBJ1-1; d_call: NA; v_call: TRBV19; clone_size: NA
cdr3_aa: CASLPRQESYGYTF; cdr3_nt: TGTGCCAGCCTGCCCCGACAGGAGTCGTATGGCTACACCTTC; j_call: TRBJ1-2; d_call: NA; v_call: TRBV6-1; clone_size: NA
cdr3_aa: CAISQNTEAFF; cdr3_nt: TGTGCCATCTCCCAGAACACTGAAGCTTTCTTT; j_call: TRBJ1-1; d_call: NA; v_call: TRBV10-3; clone_size: NA
cdr3_aa: CASSGGTENSPLHF; cdr3_nt: TGTGCCAGCAGTGGCGGGACGGAGAATTCACCCCTCCACTTT; j_call: TRBJ1-6; d_call: NA; v_call: TRBV7-9; clone_size: NA
cdr3_aa: CASSSKTLITGELFF; cdr3_nt: TGTGCCAGCAGCTCCAAGACACTCATCACCGGGGAGCTGTTTTTT; j_call: TRBJ2-2; d_call: NA; v_call: TRBV7-9; clone_size: NA
cdr3_aa: CASSPGRPISYEQYF; cdr3_nt: TGTGCCAGCAGTCCCGGTCGGCCCATTTCCTACGAGCAGTACTTC; j_call: TRBJ2-7; d_call: NA; v_call: TRBV6-5; clone_size: NA
cdr3_aa: CASSFKGTGELFF; cdr3_nt: TGTGCCAGCAGTTTCAAGGGAACCGGGGAGCTGTTTTTT; j_call: TRBJ2-2; d_call: NA; v_call: TRBV27; clone_size: few
cdr3_aa: CASSEGLAGANEQFF; cdr3_nt: TGCGCCAGCAGCGAGGGACTAGCGGGGGCCAATGAGCAGTTCTTC; j_call: TRBJ2-1; d_call: TRBD2; v_call: TRBV5-1; clone_size: NA
cdr3_aa: CASKGTDEQFF; cdr3_nt: TGTGCCAGTAAGGGAACCGATGAGCAGTTCTTC; j_call: TRBJ2-1; d_call: NA; v_call: TRBV19; clone_size: NA
cdr3_aa: CASSRGQGDNSPLHF; cdr3_nt: TGTGCCAGCAGTCGGGGACAGGGTGATAATTCACCCCTCCACTTT; j_call: TRBJ1-6; d_call: TRBD1; v_call: TRBV2; clone_size: once
cdr3_aa: CASSEDAGRTEAFF; cdr3_nt: TGTGCCAGCAGTGAGGACGCGGGGCGCACTGAAGCTTTCTTT; j_call: TRBJ1-1; d_call: NA; v_call: TRBV2; clone_size: NA
cdr3_aa: CSVAQGGVTEAFF; cdr3_nt: TGCAGCGTTGCCCAAGGGGGCGTCACTGAAGCTTTCTTT; j_call: TRBJ1-1; d_call: TRBD1; v_call: TRBV29-1; clone_size: NA
cdr3_aa: CAIGAAGGGNQPQHF; cdr3_nt: TGTGCCATCGGGGCCGCGGGGGGCGGCAATCAGCCCCAGCATTTT; j_call: TRBJ1-5; d_call: NA; v_call: TRBV10-3; clone_size: NA
cdr3_aa: CASSLLVYDTQYF; cdr3_nt: TGTGCCAGCAGCCTGCTAGTGTACGATACGCAGTATTTT; j_call: TRBJ2-3; d_call: NA; v_call: TRBV9; clone_size: NA
cdr3_aa: CASSLAGEGVHEQFF; cdr3_nt: TGCGCCAGCAGCTTAGCGGGAGAGGGGGTGCATGAGCAGTTCTTC; j_call: TRBJ2-1; d_call: TRBD2; v_call: TRBV5-1; clone_size: NA
cdr3_aa: CASSFKSFLGRNIQYF; cdr3_nt: TGTGCCAGCAGTTTTAAATCGTTTTTAGGGAGAAACATTCAGTACTTC; j_call: TRBJ2-4; d_call: NA; v_call: TRBV28; clone_size: NA
cdr3_aa: CASSLEGGSPLHF; cdr3_nt: TGTGCCAGCAGCTTAGAGGGCGGTTCACCCCTCCACTTT; j_call: TRBJ1-6; d_call: NA; v_call: TRBV7-9; clone_size: once
cdr3_aa: CASSLSVTGWDTEAFF; cdr3_nt: TGTGCCAGCAGTTTATCTGTCACAGGGTGGGACACTGAAGCTTTCTTT; j_call: TRBJ1-1; d_call: NA; v_call: TRBV28; clone_size: NA
cdr3_aa: CASSVQGGDTEAFF; cdr3_nt: TGTGCCAGTAGTGTACAGGGTGGCGACACTGAAGCTTTCTTT; j_call: TRBJ1-1; d_call: NA; v_call: TRBV19; clone_size: few
cdr3_aa: CSVEPTGGNTEAFF; cdr3_nt: TGCAGCGTGGAACCGACAGGGGGGAACACTGAAGCTTTCTTT; j_call: TRBJ1-1; d_call: TRBD1; v_call: TRBV29-1; clone_size: NA
cdr3_aa: CASSISGNPTYEQYF; cdr3_nt: TGTGCCAGCAGCATCTCAGGGAACCCTACTTACGAGCAGTACTTC; j_call: TRBJ2-7; d_call: NA; v_call: TRBV7-2; clone_size: NA
cdr3_aa: CASSLLVRAQHF; cdr3_nt: TGTGCCAGCAGTTTATTAGTAAGAGCCCAGCATTTT; j_call: TRBJ1-5; d_call: NA; v_call: TRBV28; clone_size: NA
cdr3_aa: CASSSHTDTQYF; cdr3_nt: TGTGCCAGCAGTTCGCACACAGATACGCAGTATTTT; j_call: TRBJ2-3; d_call: NA; v_call: TRBV6-5; clone_size: NA
cdr3_aa: CASSPAPGGNQPQHF; cdr3_nt: TGTGCCAGCAGCCCGGCCCCTGGGGGCAATCAGCCCCAGCATTTT; j_call: TRBJ1-5; d_call: NA; v_call: TRBV5-4; clone_size: NA
cdr3_aa: CASSTVGSNQPQHF; cdr3_nt: TGTGCCAGCAGCACGGTCGGAAGCAATCAGCCCCAGCATTTT; j_call: TRBJ1-5; d_call: NA; v_call: TRBV7-2; clone_size: NA
cdr3_aa: CASSLDEEGARRELFF; cdr3_nt: TGTGCCAGCAGCTTAGATGAGGAGGGGGCAAGGAGGGAGCTGTTTTTT; j_call: TRBJ2-2; d_call: NA; v_call: TRBV7-8; clone_size: NA
cdr3_aa: CASSLRVAATDTQYF; cdr3_nt: TGCGCCAGCAGCTTGAGGGTAGCCGCCACAGATACGCAGTATTTT; j_call: TRBJ2-3; d_call: NA; v_call: TRBV5-1; clone_size: NA
cdr3_aa: CASSLFPGGGSQPQHF; cdr3_nt: TGTGCCAGCAGCTTGTTCCCAGGGGGCGGCAGTCAGCCCCAGCATTTT; j_call: TRBJ1-5; d_call: TRBD1; v_call: TRBV5-6; clone_size: NA
cdr3_aa: CASSLRRASTGELFF; cdr3_nt: TGTGCCAGCAGTTTGCGAAGGGCTAGCACCGGGGAGCTGTTTTTT; j_call: TRBJ2-2; d_call: NA; v_call: TRBV28; clone_size: NA
cdr3_aa: CASSIPGFGDSPLHF; cdr3_nt: TGTGCCAGTAGTATTCCAGGGTTTGGGGATTCACCCCTCCACTTT; j_call: TRBJ1-6; d_call: NA; v_call: TRBV19; clone_size: NA